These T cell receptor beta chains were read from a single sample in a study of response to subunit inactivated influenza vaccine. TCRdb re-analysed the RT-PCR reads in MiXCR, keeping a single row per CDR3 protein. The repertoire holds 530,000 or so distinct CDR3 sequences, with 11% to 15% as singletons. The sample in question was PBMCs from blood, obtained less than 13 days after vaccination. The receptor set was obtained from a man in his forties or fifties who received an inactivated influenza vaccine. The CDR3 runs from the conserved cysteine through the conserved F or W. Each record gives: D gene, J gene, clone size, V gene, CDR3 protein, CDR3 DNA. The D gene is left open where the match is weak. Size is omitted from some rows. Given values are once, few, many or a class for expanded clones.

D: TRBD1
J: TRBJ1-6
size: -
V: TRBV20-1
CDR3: CSARVDRGYNSPLHF
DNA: TGCAGTGCTAGGGTGGACAGGGGATATAATTCACCCCTCCACTTT

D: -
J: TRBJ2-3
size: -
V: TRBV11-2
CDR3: CASSLRSSRDSTDTQYF
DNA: TGTGCCAGCAGCTTAAGATCGTCCCGGGACAGCACAGATACGCAGTATTTT

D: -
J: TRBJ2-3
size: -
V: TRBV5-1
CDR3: CASSTDGRLADTQYF
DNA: TGCGCCAGCAGCACTGACGGGAGACTTGCAGATACGCAGTATTTT

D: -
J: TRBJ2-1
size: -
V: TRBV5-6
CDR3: CASNFGGWGGDEQFF
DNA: TGTGCCAGCAACTTCGGTGGGTGGGGTGGCGATGAGCAGTTCTTC

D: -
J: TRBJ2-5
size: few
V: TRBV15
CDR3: CATSRDPQGGETQYF
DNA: TGTGCCACCAGCAGAGATCCGCAGGGTGGGGAGACCCAGTACTTC

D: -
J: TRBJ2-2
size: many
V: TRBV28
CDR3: CASRVGGNTGELFF
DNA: TGTGCCAGCAGAGTCGGGGGGAACACCGGGGAGCTGTTTTTT

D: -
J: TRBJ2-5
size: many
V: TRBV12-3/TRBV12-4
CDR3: CASSLFSITETQYF
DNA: TGTGCCAGCAGTTTATTCAGTATTACAGAGACCCAGTACTTC

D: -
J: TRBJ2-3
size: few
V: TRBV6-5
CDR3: CASSQTSDTQYF
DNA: TGTGCCAGCAGCCAAACTTCGGATACGCAGTATTTT

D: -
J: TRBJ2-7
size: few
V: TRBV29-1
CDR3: CSVVSALYEQYF
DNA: TGCAGCGTTGTGTCGGCACTCTACGAGCAGTACTTC

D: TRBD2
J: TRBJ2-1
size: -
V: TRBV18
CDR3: CASSPPLAGDYNEQFF
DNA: TGTGCCAGCTCACCACCGCTAGCGGGGGATTACAATGAGCAGTTCTTC

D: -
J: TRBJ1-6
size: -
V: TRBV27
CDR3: CASSLSQGSPYNSPLHF
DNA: TGTGCCAGCAGTTTATCTCAGGGAAGCCCCTATAATTCACCCCTCCACTTT

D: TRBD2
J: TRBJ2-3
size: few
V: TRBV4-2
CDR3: CASSQGSGTSGSSDTQYF
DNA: TGTGCCAGCAGCCAAGGGTCGGGGACTAGCGGGAGTTCAGATACGCAGTATTTT

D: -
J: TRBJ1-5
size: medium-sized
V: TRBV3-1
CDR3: CASSSGPGLNQPQHF
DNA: TGTGCCAGCAGCTCTGGGCCGGGGCTCAATCAGCCCCAGCATTTT

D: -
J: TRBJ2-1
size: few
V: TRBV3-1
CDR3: CASSQDSSGVVNNEQFF
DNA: TGTGCCAGCAGCCAAGATTCTTCAGGGGTAGTCAACAATGAGCAGTTCTTC

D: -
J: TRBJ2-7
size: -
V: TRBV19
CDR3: CASRYSVGGVYEQYF
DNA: TGTGCCAGTAGGTATTCGGTGGGGGGCGTCTACGAGCAGTACTTC

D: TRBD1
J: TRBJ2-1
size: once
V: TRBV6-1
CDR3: CASGRQGDSYNEQFF
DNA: TGTGCCAGCGGAAGACAGGGGGACTCCTACAATGAGCAGTTCTTC

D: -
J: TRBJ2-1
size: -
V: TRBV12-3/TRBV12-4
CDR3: CASQDIQGSEQFF
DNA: TGTGCCAGTCAAGATATACAGGGAAGTGAGCAGTTCTTC

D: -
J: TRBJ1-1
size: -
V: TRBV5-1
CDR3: CASSLVGGMNTEAFF
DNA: TGCGCCAGCAGCTTGGTGGGGGGGATGAACACTGAAGCTTTCTTT

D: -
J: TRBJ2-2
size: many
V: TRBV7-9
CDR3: CASSSDSNVGELFF
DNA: TGTGCCAGCAGCTCTGACAGTAATGTGGGGGAGCTGTTTTTT

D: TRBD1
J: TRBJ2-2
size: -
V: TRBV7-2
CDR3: CASSLIGPGGNTGELFF
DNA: TGTGCCAGCAGCTTAATCGGCCCAGGGGGCAACACCGGGGAGCTGTTTTTT

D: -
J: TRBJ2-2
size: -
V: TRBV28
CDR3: CASSVDREVTGELFF
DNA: TGTGCCAGCAGTGTTGACAGGGAGGTAACCGGGGAGCTGTTTTTT

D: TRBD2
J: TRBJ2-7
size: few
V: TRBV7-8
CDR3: CASSLARTSDEQYF
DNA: TGTGCCAGCAGCTTAGCCCGGACTAGCGACGAGCAGTACTTC

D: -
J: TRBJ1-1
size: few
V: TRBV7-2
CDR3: CASRLDRGTHTEAFF
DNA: TGTGCCAGCAGACTGGACAGAGGTACACACACTGAAGCTTTCTTT

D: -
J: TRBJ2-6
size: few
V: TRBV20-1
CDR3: CSASGFSGANVLTF
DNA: TGCAGTGCTAGTGGGTTCTCTGGGGCCAACGTCCTGACTTTC